These 3 T cell receptor beta chains share one sample of origin, sequenced in a study of shared clonotypes between healthy human individuals. Method: immunoSEQ multiplex PCR; TCRdb's copy keeps in-frame clones and lacks some. The data show about 92,000 clones, roughly half seen once. Material for sequencing was PBMCs. The origin of the receptors is a woman between 40 and 50 years old in good health. Some clones in this sample may be carry-over from other donors' samples.

Comments on this clone: The CDR3 end shows no conserved phenylalanine or tryptophan, and so a read error is likely. It is unclear where the CDR3 begins or ends on the DNA, so no DNA is shown, and the CDR3 is as TCRdb lists it. J is TRBJ1-1 and V is TRBV29-1; the table's D call TRBD1 went unverified against the DNA. The CDR3 length is 10 residues, termini included. CDR1 and CDR2 (germline): SQVTM, ANQGSEA. The CDR3 here is CSVEDRDRKL.

In DNA form, the CDR3 reads TGCAGCGCGAAGCGGGACGCTTACAATGAGCAGTTCTTC. Amino acids: CSAKRDAYNEQFF. The rearrangement uses TRBV29-1 and TRBJ2-1; 7 bases agree with TRBD2. The CDR3 has 13 amino acids. The V segment lost 7 bases and the J segment 4 bases; nucleotides outside the gene matches: 7. In germline, CDR1 is SQVTM, CDR2 ANQGSEA.

Regarding this clone: Just one base apart from a much larger clone, this may be a read error. Additional DNA sequences in this sample encode the identical CDR3. The rearrangement links TRBV29-1 to TRBJ2-3; D is ambiguous. The CDR3 spans 11 residues. Looked up from germline, CDR1 is SQVTM and CDR2 is ANQGSEA. The DNA for the CDR3 is TGTAGCACCGGAGTCACAGATACGCAGTATTTT. Translated, it gives CSTGVTDTQYF.